Each of the 25 T cell receptor beta chains below was sequenced from the same sample in a study of T cells after posttransplantation cyclophosphamide. Sequenced by immunoSEQ multiplex PCR; TCRdb stores in-frame clones only, minus some. The table lists about 47,000 clones, around 91% of them singletons, with less than 3.5% in the top ten. Input material: PBMCs. Receptor source: a woman between 45 and 65 years old in good health and a related stem cell transplant donor.

The chain carries TRBV14 and TRBJ2-2; the match to TRBD1 covers 7 bases. The CDR3 loop spans 16 amino acids. With 4 bases clipped from V and 6 bases from J, the junction kept 11 bases outside the gene matches. In germline, CDR1 is SGHDN, CDR2 FVKESK. The CDR3 bases are TGTGCCAGCAGCCCCCCAGGGACAGTCATTGCCGGGGAGCTGTTTTTT. It codes for CASSPPGTVIAGELFF.

This clone has more than one count but fewer than ten. The identical CDR3 is also encoded by other nucleotide sequences in the sample. This sequence joins TRBV9 and TRBJ2-3; 16 bases line up with TRBD2. V gave up 2 bases and J gave up 4 bases; unmatched junction bases: 10. Germline assignment: CDR1 SGDLS and CDR2 YYNGEE. The CDR3 length is 19 residues. The CDR3 coding sequence is TGTGCCAGCAGCGTGACGGGGGGGACTAGCGGGGGGGAGGCAGATACGCAGTATTTT. Residues: CASSVTGGTSGGEADTQYF.

The chain links TRBV9 to TRBJ1-2, with D possibly being TRBD1 (6 bases). Trimming cost V 0 bases and J 4 bases, with 22 bases left between them. This CDR3 has 18 amino acids. CDR1 and CDR2 from the germline V gene are SGDLS and YYNGEE. In DNA form, the CDR3 reads TGTGCCAGCAGCGTAGGCCTACCGGGCAGGGGACTAGGCTATGGCTACACCTTC. Translating gives CASSVGLPGRGLGYGYTF.

This chain links TRBV19 with TRBJ1-5, with 7 bases identical to TRBD1. The length of the CDR3 is 15 residues. V shed 3 bases, J shed 4 bases, and the junction held 6 bases outside the gene matches. Germline V CDR1 and CDR2: LNHDA, SQIVND (reference sequence). This chain's CDR3 is CASSIWGTANQPQHF. The CDR3 DNA follows: TGTGCCAGTAGTATTTGGGGGACAGCTAATCAGCCCCAGCATTTT.

V and J are TRBV19 and TRBJ2-3; D is possibly TRBD2 (5 bases). V lost 3 bases and J 2 bases, leaving 9 bases between the germline ends. The V gene's germline CDR1 is LNHDA and CDR2 SQIVND (reference sequence). The CDR3 has 14 residues. CDR3 nucleotide sequence: TGTGCCAGTAGTATCTCCGGGAACACAGATACGCAGTATTTT. It yields the protein CASSISGNTDTQYF.

V and J are TRBV5-1 and TRBJ2-2, with 8 bases identical to TRBD1. Germline V lookup: CDR1 SGHRS, CDR2 YFSETQ. The trim removed 4 bases at V and 5 bases at J, leaving 10 bases unmatched. This CDR3 has 16 residues. CDR3 DNA: TGCGCCAGCAGCCAAGCAACCAGACAGGGGACCGGGGAGCTGTTTTTT. Its protein is CASSQATRQGTGELFF.

This chain links TRBV6-5 with TRBJ1-5; D is undetermined. The ends were cut back, 7 bases at V and 2 bases at J, with 6 bases in the middle. Germline CDR1 is MNHEY and CDR2 is SVGAGI. The length of the CDR3 is 12 residues. For the CDR3, the DNA is TGTGCCAGCAAGAGGGGCAATCAGCCCCAGCATTTT. Translated: CASKRGNQPQHF.

V and J are TRBV6-5 and TRBJ1-2; TRBD1 aligns across 9 bases. Per the germline V gene, CDR1 is MNHEY and CDR2 is SVGAGI. The CDR3 is made up of 12 amino acids. The V and J ends lost 7 bases and 6 bases, in that order; junction bases with no gene match: 3. The CDR3 region is CASNTGGNGYTF. DNA for the CDR3: TGTGCCAGCAATACAGGGGGCAATGGCTACACCTTC.

The J gene is TRBJ2-3, the V gene TRBV28; TRBD1 matches at 10 bases. The CDR3 sequence is 16 residues long. Germline loops: CDR1 MDHEN, CDR2 SYDVKM. J lost 5 bases, V lost 5 bases, and 10 bases had no gene match. CDR3 loop: CASSQSGTGVGDTQYF. In DNA, the CDR3 is TGTGCCAGCAGTCAATCCGGGACAGGGGTAGGAGATACGCAGTATTTT.

V gene TRBV9 combines with J gene TRBJ1-2, with a possible D match to TRBD1 (6 bases). Germline CDR1 is SGDLS and CDR2 is YYNGEE. The CDR3 sequence is 13 residues long. Trimming removed 4 bases at V and 8 bases at J, with 15 bases between. CDR3 amino acids: CASSPRGGQGYTF. The CDR3 DNA reads as TGTGCCAGCAGCCCAAGGGGGGGGCAAGGCTACACCTTC.

The rearrangement joins TRBV5-1 to TRBJ2-2, with TRBD2 matching 7 bases. Germline V lookup: CDR1 SGHRS, CDR2 YFSETQ. The trim removed 4 bases at V and 5 bases at J, leaving 8 bases unmatched. The CDR3 totals 15 residues. CDR3 nucleotides: TGCGCCAGCAGCCAAGGACTAGGTGGTACCGGGGAGCTGTTTTTT. It yields the protein CASSQGLGGTGELFF. The full variable domain, with the rest looked up from reference TRBV5-1 and TRBJ2-2, is KAGVTQTPRYLIKTRGQQVTLSCSPISGHRSVSWYQQTPGQGLQFLFEYFSETQRNKGNFPGRFSGRQFSNSRSEMNVSTLELGDSALYLCASSQGLGGTGELFFGEGSRLTVL.

The V gene is TRBV14, the J gene TRBJ2-4, with TRBD1 identical over 8 bases. V trimming: 4 bases; J trimming: 2 bases; junction bases outside the gene matches: 4. The CDR3 loop spans 15 amino acids. CDR1 and CDR2 from the germline V gene are SGHDN and FVKESK. The CDR3 sequence: CASSLRTGSKNIQYF. In DNA form, the CDR3 reads TGTGCCAGCAGCCTCCGGACAGGGTCCAAAAACATTCAGTACTTC.

The V call is TRBV7-8, the J call TRBJ1-1; D gene ambiguous. The CDR3 runs 15 residues. Germline assignment: CDR1 SGHVS and CDR2 FQNEAQ. Trimming left V 1 base short and J 0 bases short, with 9 bases between. The CDR3 DNA is TGTGCCAGCAGCTTAGTTTCCGGGATGAACACTGAAGCTTTCTTT. Its translation: CASSLVSGMNTEAFF.

V usage is TRBV11-2 and J usage is TRBJ2-7, with D maybe TRBD1 (6 bases). The V gene lost 5 bases and the J gene lost 7 bases, with 15 bases spanning the gap. Germline V gene sequence: CDR1 SGHAT, CDR2 FQNNGV. The CDR3 consists of 13 residues. The CDR3 spells CASSGMDRPEQYF. The CDR3 nucleotides are TGTGCCAGCAGCGGAATGGACAGACCGGAGCAGTACTTC.

This clone occurred once. CDR3 DNA: TGTGCCAGCAGTTTATGGACTAGCGGGGGGATTGAGCAGTTCTTC. Encoded protein: CASSLWTSGGIEQFF. The genes are TRBV28 and TRBJ2-1, with 13 bases matching TRBD2. CDR3 size: 15 residues. Germline values: CDR1 MDHEN, CDR2 SYDVKM. The V gene end was trimmed by 0 bases and the J gene end by 9 bases; junction bases not matched to a gene: 2.

V gene TRBV19 combines with J gene TRBJ2-7, with 7 bases identical to TRBD1. The length of the CDR3 is 15 residues. Germline V CDR1 and CDR2: LNHDA, SQIVND (reference sequence). V was clipped by 4 bases and J by 1 base; unmatched bases: 7. The CDR3 DNA reads as TGTGCCAGTAGTACTTCGGACAGGCCGTCCTACGAGCAGTACTTC. Translation: CASSTSDRPSYEQYF.

The V gene is TRBV5-1, the J gene TRBJ2-7; D possibly corresponds to TRBD2 (5 bases). Trimming removed 6 bases from V and 0 bases from J, with 16 bases in between. This CDR3 contains 15 residues. In germline, CDR1 is SGHRS, CDR2 YFSETQ. The CDR3 DNA is TGCGCCAGCAACCCCGCAGGTGGGAGCTCCTACGAGCAGTACTTC. It yields the protein CASNPAGGSSYEQYF.

The CDR3, as DNA: TGTGCCAGCAGTTCCGGTAGCAATCAGCCCCAGCATTTT. Its translation: CASSSGSNQPQHF. The V and J genes are TRBV6-6 and TRBJ1-5; D ambiguous. This CDR3 comprises 13 residues. CDR1 and CDR2 from the germline V gene are MNHNY and SVGAGI (reference sequence). The V end lost 4 bases, the J end lost 0 bases, and 4 bases lay between the germline ends.

The rearrangement joins TRBV7-7 to TRBJ2-5, with D hard to call. Germline V gene sequence: CDR1 SSHAT, CDR2 FNYEAQ (reference sequence). The CDR3 is 13 amino acids. Trimming left V 2 bases short and J 2 bases short, with 6 bases between. The CDR3 sequence is CASSLRLQETQYF. The DNA for the CDR3 is TGTGCCAGCAGCTTACGTCTGCAAGAGACCCAGTACTTC. The complete variable domain, with remaining parts taken from reference TRBV7-7 and TRBJ2-5, reads GAGVSQSPRYKVTKRGQDVTLRCDPISSHATLYWYQQALGQGPEFLTYFNYEAQPDKSGLPSDRFSAERPEGSISTLTIQRTEQRDSAMYRCASSLRLQETQYFGPGTRLLVL.

The table lists this clone with a few counts. The chain employs TRBV29-1 and TRBJ2-2; D may be TRBD2 (5 bases). Germline lookup yields CDR1 SQVTM and CDR2 ANQGSEA. V lost 7 bases and J 6 bases, leaving 12 bases between the germline ends. The CDR3 contains 12 residues. CDR3 region: CSGTSGSGELFF. For the CDR3, the DNA is TGCAGCGGCACCTCGGGGTCCGGGGAGCTGTTTTTT.

The V gene is TRBV14, the J gene TRBJ2-6; maybe TRBD1 (6 bases). The germline gives CDR1 SGHDN, CDR2 FVKESK. This CDR3 has 18 amino acids. V was clipped by 0 bases and J by 4 bases, with 16 bases between them. Written as DNA, the CDR3 is TGTGCCAGCAGCCAAGATAGGCAGGGGATTTCAGGGGCCAACGTCCTGACTTTC. Its translation: CASSQDRQGISGANVLTF.

This clone was seen just once. The chain recombines TRBV6-4 with TRBJ2-1, with TRBD1 matching over 10 bases. V trimming: 3 bases; J trimming: 0 bases; junction bases outside the gene matches: 11. The germline V gene encodes CDR1 MRHNA and CDR2 SNTAGT. The CDR3 runs 19 residues. CDR3 nucleotides: TGTGCCAGCAGTGAGGCGACAGGGGGCCTCACCCTCTCCTACAATGAGCAGTTCTTC. Translated: CASSEATGGLTLSYNEQFF.

The chain recombines TRBV6-1 with TRBJ1-3; D gene unclear. The germline V gene has CDR1 MNHNS and CDR2 SASEGT. The CDR3 sequence is 14 residues long. Trimming left V 2 bases short and J 0 bases short, with 5 bases between. CDR3: CASSEPFSGNTIYF. The CDR3 DNA reads TGTGCCAGCAGTGAACCCTTCTCTGGAAACACCATATATTTT.

The gene calls are TRBV29-1 and TRBJ2-7; D possibly corresponds to TRBD1 (6 bases). The CDR3 extends over 10 amino acids. Trimming pared 4 bases from V and 9 bases from J, leaving 10 bases between. From germline, CDR1 is SQVTM and CDR2 ANQGSEA. The CDR3 sequence is CSVVGASQYF. The CDR3, as DNA: TGCAGCGTTGTGGGGGCCTCGCAGTACTTC.

The CDR3, as DNA: TGTGCCAGCAGCCCCCCGTTGGGGAGTGGTGAGCAGTTCTTC. Translated, it gives CASSPPLGSGEQFF. The rearrangement uses TRBV14 and TRBJ2-1; perhaps TRBD2 as D (5 bases). Germline CDR1 and CDR2: SGHDN and FVKESK. The CDR3 covers 14 residues. The V and J ends lost 4 bases and 9 bases respectively, with 16 bases between them.